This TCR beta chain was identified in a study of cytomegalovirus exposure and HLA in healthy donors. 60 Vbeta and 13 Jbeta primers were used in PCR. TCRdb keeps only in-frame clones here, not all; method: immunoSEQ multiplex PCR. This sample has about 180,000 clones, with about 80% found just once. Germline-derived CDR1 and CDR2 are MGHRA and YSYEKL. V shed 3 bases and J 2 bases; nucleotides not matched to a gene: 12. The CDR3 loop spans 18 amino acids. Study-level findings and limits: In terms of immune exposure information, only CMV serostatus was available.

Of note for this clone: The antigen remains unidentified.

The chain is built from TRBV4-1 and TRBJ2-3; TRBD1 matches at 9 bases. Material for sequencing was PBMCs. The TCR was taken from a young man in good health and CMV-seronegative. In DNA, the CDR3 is TGCGCCAGCAGCCACGCTACTCCGACAGGGGGATACACAGATACGCAGTATTTT. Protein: CASSHATPTGGYTDTQYF.